These 20 T cell receptor beta chains were all obtained from the same sample, sequenced in a study of T cell clonotyping in hematopoietic cell transplantation (dated by TCRdb to 2020 to 2023). The time point label on this specimen signifies: recipient sample about 28 days before transplant, after cytoreduction. Libraries were prepared through the immunoSEQ multiplex PCR assay. The source is immuneACCESS, and TCRdb retained only in-frame sequences with V and J called. Part of the clones is not carried over; for the studies checked, unresolved V genes explain less than half of this, and the remainder is unexplained. This sample comprises approximately 7,400 clones, roughly 91% of them detected only once. The top ten constitute around 7.1% of the sample. The specimen was peripheral blood mononuclear cells, collected before stem cell transplant. The source is a man aged 60 to 75 with acute myeloid leukemia. Some clones in this sample may be carry-over from other donors' samples.

The CDR3: CAWRWGTSSYEQYF. The CDR3 DNA follows: TGTGCCTGGAGATGGGGTACCAGCTCCTACGAGCAGTACTTC. J is TRBJ2-7 and V is TRBV30, with D uncertain. The length of the CDR3 is 14 residues. Looked up from germline, CDR1 is GTSNPN and CDR2 is SVGIG (reference sequence). Trimming pared 3 bases from V and 0 bases from J, leaving 12 bases between. The whole variable domain, filled in from reference TRBV30 and TRBJ2-7, reads SQTIHQWPATLVQPVGSPLSLECTVEGTSNPNLYWYRQAAGRGLQLLFYSVGIGQISSEVPQNLSASRPQDRQFILSSKKLLLSDSGFYLCAWRWGTSSYEQYFGPGTRLTVT.

The genes are TRBV7-6 and TRBJ1-2; D remains unclear. The CDR3 loop spans 13 amino acids. Trimming left V 3 bases short and J 1 base short, with 6 bases between. Germline CDR1 reads SGHVS; CDR2 reads FNYEAQ. CDR3 nucleotides: TGTGCCAGCAGCTTCATAAATAACTATGGCTACACCTTC. Translation gives CASSFINNYGYTF.

The chain carries TRBV28 and TRBJ1-5; unclear D gene. CDR1 and CDR2 from the germline V gene are MDHEN and SYDVKM. V was pared by 2 bases and J by 5 bases, with 19 bases between. The CDR3 totals 17 residues. CDR3 nucleotide sequence: TGTGCCAGCAGTTTAAGTCATGGGCAGACCCTTTATCAGCCCCAGCATTTT. Translating gives CASSLSHGQTLYQPQHF. The full variable domain, with the rest looked up from reference TRBV28 and TRBJ1-5, is DVKVTQSSRYLVKRTGEKVFLECVQDMDHENMFWYRQDPGLGLRLIYFSYDVKMKEKGDIPEGYSVSREKKERFSLILESASTNQTSMYLCASSLSHGQTLYQPQHFGDGTRLSIL.

This rearrangement joins TRBV30 to TRBJ1-4; D call uncertain. The CDR3 runs 16 residues. Trimming left V 0 bases short and J 6 bases short, with 17 bases between. The germline V gene encodes CDR1 GTSNPN and CDR2 SVGIG (reference sequence). The DNA of the CDR3 is TGTGCCTGGAGTGTACAGATGGAAATTTGGGATGAAAAACTGTTTTTT. Translating gives CAWSVQMEIWDEKLFF.

The chain uses TRBV27 and TRBJ2-7; 8 bases align to TRBD2. The CDR3 consists of 15 residues. Losses at the gene ends were 3 bases for V and 5 bases for J; bases not matched to a gene: 9. Germline assignment: CDR1 MNHEY and CDR2 SMNVEV (reference sequence). The DNA for the CDR3 is TGTGCCAGCAGTTTGCGGGGGGCCCTAATGGACGAGCAGTACTTC. Protein product: CASSLRGALMDEQYF.

The V and J genes are TRBV5-1 and TRBJ2-7; 9 bases line up with TRBD1. Germline V gene data show CDR1 as SGHRS and CDR2 as YFSETQ. With V trimmed by 4 bases and J by 3 bases, 8 bases remained unmatched. There are 15 residues in the CDR3. CDR3 residues: CASSLGQGVDYEQYF. CDR3 nucleotides: TGCGCCAGCAGCCTGGGACAGGGCGTTGACTACGAGCAGTACTTC.

Only a few counts were recorded for this clone. The rearrangement uses TRBV7-8 and TRBJ2-7, with D unresolved. CDR1 is SGHVS and CDR2 is FQNEAQ in the germline V gene. The V gene lost 2 bases and the J gene lost 3 bases, with 11 bases spanning the gap. CDR3 length equals 14 residues. The CDR3, as DNA: TGTGCCAGCAGCTTACAGTCCCGAGGCTACGAGCAGTACTTC. Amino acids: CASSLQSRGYEQYF.

J is TRBJ1-1 and V is TRBV5-1, with 10 bases aligning to TRBD1. The CDR3 sequence is 14 residues long. J gave up 4 bases and V 4 bases, and 4 bases lay outside the gene matches. Germline CDR1 and CDR2: SGHRS and YFSETQ. The CDR3 region is CASSLGDRGTEAFF. The CDR3, as DNA: TGCGCCAGCAGCCTGGGGGACAGGGGCACTGAAGCTTTCTTT.

The chain couples TRBV27 to TRBJ2-3; D unclear. The ends were cut back, 5 bases at V and 4 bases at J, with 7 bases in the middle. Germline-derived CDR1 and CDR2 are MNHEY and SMNVEV (reference sequence). The CDR3 length is 12 residues. The CDR3 nucleotides read TGTGCCAGCAGTCAGCTACCAGATACGCAGTATTTT. Amino acid sequence: CASSQLPDTQYF.

V and J are TRBV20-1 and TRBJ2-1; no firm D call. Germline-derived CDR1 and CDR2 are DFQATT and SNEGSKA (reference sequence). The CDR3 length is 11 residues. Trimming removed 7 bases from V and 1 base from J, with 5 bases in between. DNA for the CDR3: TGCAGTGGTGGTTCCTACAATGAGCAGTTCTTC. Translating it yields CSGGSYNEQFF.

In its sample, this clone was seen a few times. J is TRBJ1-2 and V is TRBV29-1; TRBD1 aligns across 9 bases. From germline, CDR1 is SQVTM and CDR2 ANQGSEA. There are 13 residues in the CDR3. Trimming removed 3 bases from V and 3 bases from J; junction bases left unmatched: 2. The CDR3 sequence: CSVDGQGYYGYTF. The CDR3, as DNA: TGCAGCGTTGACGGACAGGGGTACTATGGCTACACCTTC.

The rearrangement uses TRBV19 and TRBJ1-1; D perhaps matches TRBD1 (6 bases). This CDR3 comprises 14 residues. V was pared by 8 bases and J by 0 bases, with 13 bases between. CDR1 is LNHDA and CDR2 is SQIVND in the germline V gene (reference sequence). Written as DNA, the CDR3 is TGTGCCAGTCGGGGGCCGACTTTGAACACTGAAGCTTTCTTT. This translates into CASRGPTLNTEAFF. Filled out from reference TRBV19 and TRBJ1-1, the complete variable domain reads DGGITQSPKYLFRKEGQNVTLSCEQNLNHDAMYWYRQDPGQGLRLIYYSQIVNDFQKGDIAEGYSVSREKKESFPLTVTSAQKNPTAFYLCASRGPTLNTEAFFGQGTRLTVV.

CDR3 amino acids: CASSYLSNTGELFF. Here the CDR3 DNA reads TGTGCCAGCAGTTACCTTTCGAACACCGGGGAGCTGTTTTTT. This chain links TRBV6-5 with TRBJ2-2; D gene uncertain. The V gene lost 2 bases and the J gene lost 0 bases, with 4 bases spanning the gap. CDR1 is MNHEY, CDR2 SVGAGI, per germline. This CDR3 has 14 amino acids.

The chain is built from TRBV6-1 and TRBJ1-3; no definite D call. Germline-derived CDR1 and CDR2 are MNHNS and SASEGT. V lost 7 bases, J lost 3 bases, and 4 bases lay in between. This CDR3 is built from 11 residues. CDR3 region: CASIGGNTIYF. The DNA for the CDR3 is TGTGCCAGCATTGGTGGAAACACCATATATTTT.

The table lists this clone with a count of one. This rearrangement joins TRBV7-2 to TRBJ1-1, with TRBD1 as a possible D gene (6 bases). Germline loops: CDR1 SGHTA, CDR2 FQGNSA. V lost 3 bases and J 3 bases, leaving 8 bases between the germline ends. This CDR3 is built from 13 residues. In DNA, the CDR3 is TGTGCCAGCAGCTTTACAGGGTACACTGAAGCTTTCTTT. It yields the protein CASSFTGYTEAFF.

The V and J genes are TRBV9 and TRBJ1-1; unclear D gene. Germline CDR1 reads SGDLS; CDR2 reads YYNGEE. The CDR3 runs 14 residues. Trimming left V 0 bases short and J 4 bases short, with 10 bases between. For the CDR3, the DNA is TGTGCCAGCAGCGTAGACGCTGGGGTCACTGAAGCTTTCTTT. It translates to CASSVDAGVTEAFF.

This chain uses TRBV7-8 with TRBJ1-1; D ambiguous. CDR1 SGHVS and CDR2 FQNEAQ come from the germline V gene. The CDR3 loop spans 14 amino acids. The germline V and J ends were trimmed by 5 bases and 1 base, with 11 bases remaining between them. As DNA, the CDR3 is TGTGCCAGCAGCCCCTCCTTATCGAACACTGAAGCTTTCTTT. Protein: CASSPSLSNTEAFF.

The rearrangement links TRBV6-5 to TRBJ2-2; the D is unclear. Per germline, CDR1 MNHEY and CDR2 SVGAGI. The CDR3 sequence is 11 residues long. Trimming pared 6 bases from V and 4 bases from J, leaving 3 bases between. The CDR3 reads CASRATGELFF. As DNA, the CDR3 is TGTGCCAGCAGGGCCACCGGGGAGCTGTTTTTT.

This chain connects TRBV28 to TRBJ1-2; D perhaps matches TRBD1 (5 bases). Between the trimmed V and J ends, which lost 3 bases and 7 bases, there was a span of 18 bases. CDR3 length: 15 residues. The germline CDR1 and CDR2 sequences are MDHEN and SYDVKM. The CDR3 loop is CASSFYGQGIGGYTF. The CDR3 DNA sequence: TGTGCCAGCAGTTTTTACGGGCAGGGTATAGGTGGCTACACCTTC.

The V and J genes are TRBV28 and TRBJ1-1; no clear D gene. Trimming cost V 3 bases and J 5 bases, with 7 bases left between them. This CDR3 region has 12 residues. The germline CDR1 and CDR2 sequences are MDHEN and SYDVKM. The CDR3 DNA reads TGTGCCAGCAGTTTCTTGGGAACTGAAGCTTTCTTT. Amino acid sequence: CASSFLGTEAFF.